The subject of this entry is one T cell receptor (beta chain). The target antigen is unknown. Reverse transcribing all isolated RNA meant expressed TCRB transcripts were sequenced. Assay used: immunoSEQ multiplex PCR; TCRdb lists only in-frame clones, some missing. The sample lists around 600,000 clones; 9.5% to 15% were seen once. This record comes from a study of beta chain features in type 1 diabetes. Study-wide results and limits: Shortening of TCRB CDR3s, moderate but significant, appeared in all four CD4+ subsets of Type 1 diabetes patients.

Germline CDR1 LGHNT, CDR2 FRNRAP. The CDR3 consists of 13 residues. Trimming pared 6 bases from V and 5 bases from J, leaving 13 bases between. The sequenced sample was naive CD4+ T cells from blood. The chain employs TRBV12-5 and TRBJ2-5; maybe TRBD1 (6 bases). The TCR was taken from a man aged 25-40 years with type 1 diabetes. As DNA, the CDR3 is TGTGCTAGTGGCAATAGGGGGTCCGAGACCCAGTACTTC. Its protein is CASGNRGSETQYF.